This T cell receptor beta chain was found in a study of T cells in narcolepsy. Trimming cost V 5 bases and J 2 bases, with 12 bases left between them. Per germline, CDR1 LNHDA and CDR2 SQIVND (reference sequence). The CDR3 spans 15 residues. Method: immunoSEQ multiplex PCR; TCRdb's copy keeps in-frame clones and lacks some. Seen here are 30,000 to 35,000 clones, roughly three quarters observed once, and the top ten hold 3.8%. The receptor was isolated from a human donor in good health. Source material: memory (CD45RA-) CD4+ T cells from blood. The chain uses TRBV19 and TRBJ2-2; possibly TRBD2 for D (5 bases). CDR3 protein: CASSFGVKNTGELFF. The CDR3 nucleotides read TGTGCCAGTAGTTTCGGGGTTAAAAACACCGGGGAGCTGTTTTTT.